The present TCR beta chain was sequenced within a study of OX40 agonist ivuxolimab in advanced cancers. Study-wide background: Previous treatment with anti-PD-1, anti-PD-L1 or anti-CTLA-4 therapy was allowed; more than 35% had received some. General observations from the study: At 0.1 to 3.0 mg/kg and by week 6, CD4+ and CD8+ T cells in the blood had expanded clonally. Expanded clones tended on average to be more numerous among CD8+ T cells than CD4+.

In germline, CDR1 is MNHEY, CDR2 SVGAGI. The V segment lost 2 bases and the J segment 4 bases; nucleotides outside the gene matches: 4. This CDR3 spans 14 amino acids. This table comes from immunoSEQ multiplex PCR, and its TCRdb copy is limited to in-frame clones, with some not included. There are about 62,000 clones in the sample; around 84% occur only once, and over 3.5% lies in the top ten. On this clone itself: The antigen remains undetermined.

The study sampled blood at baseline, cycle 4 day 1, and cycle 7 day 1. This chain joins TRBV6-5 and TRBJ1-1; 7 positions agree with TRBD1. The source was CD4+ or CD8+ T cells sorted from blood, collected in a trial of the OX40 agonist ivuxolimab. The TCR was taken from an adult with an advanced solid tumor such as melanoma, head and neck, liver or kidney cancer. The CDR3 nucleotides are TGTGCCAGCAGTTACGAGGGGGCGGTCACTGAAGCTTTCTTT. Its protein is CASSYEGAVTEAFF.